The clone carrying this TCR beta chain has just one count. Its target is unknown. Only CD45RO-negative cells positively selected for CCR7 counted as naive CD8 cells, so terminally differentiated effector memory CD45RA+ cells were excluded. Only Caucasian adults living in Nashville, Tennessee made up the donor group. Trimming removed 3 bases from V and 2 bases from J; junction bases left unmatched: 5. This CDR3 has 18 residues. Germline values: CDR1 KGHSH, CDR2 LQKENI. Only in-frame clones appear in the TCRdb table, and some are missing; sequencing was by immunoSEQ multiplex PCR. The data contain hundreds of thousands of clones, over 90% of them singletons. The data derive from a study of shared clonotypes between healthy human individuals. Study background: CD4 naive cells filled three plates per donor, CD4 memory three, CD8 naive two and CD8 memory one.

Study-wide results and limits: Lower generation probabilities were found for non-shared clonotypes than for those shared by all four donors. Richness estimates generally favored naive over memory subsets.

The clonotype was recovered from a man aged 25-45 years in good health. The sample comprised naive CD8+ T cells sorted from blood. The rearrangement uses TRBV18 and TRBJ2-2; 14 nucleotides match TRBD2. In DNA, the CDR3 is TGTGCCAGCTCACCGGGACTAGCGGGAGCCGATAACACCGGGGAGCTGTTTTTT. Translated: CASSPGLAGADNTGELFF.